Following are 24 T cell receptor beta chains from one sample sequenced in a study of T cell changes during pregnancy in multiple sclerosis. Repertoires were generated with immunoSEQ multiplex PCR, while TCRdb's copy carries only in-frame clones and drops some. The repertoire holds 30,000 to 45,000 clones, around nine tenths seen once, with 0.95% to 1.5% in the top ten. The sample in question was peripheral blood, obtained before pregnancy. These receptors came from a female donor with multiple sclerosis, enrolled in a pregnancy study.

The genes are TRBV6-5 and TRBJ1-4, with 9 positions matching TRBD1. The CDR3 consists of 15 residues. Germline V gene lookup returns CDR1 MNHEY and CDR2 SVGAGI. V gave up 6 bases and J gave up 5 bases; unmatched junction bases: 7. CDR3 amino acids: CASRQQGASNEKLFF. In DNA form, the CDR3 reads TGTGCCAGCAGGCAACAGGGGGCATCGAATGAAAAACTGTTTTTT.

The chain links TRBV7-9 to TRBJ1-5; TRBD1 matches at 10 bases. The CDR3 is made up of 19 amino acids. J lost 2 bases, V lost 1 base, and 11 bases had no gene match. Germline CDR1 and CDR2: SEHNR and FQNEAQ (reference sequence). The CDR3 reads CASSLEWTGGLSGNQPQHF. The CDR3, as DNA: TGTGCCAGCAGCTTAGAGTGGACAGGGGGTCTTTCTGGCAATCAGCCCCAGCATTTT.

J is TRBJ2-2 and V is TRBV5-1; 7 bases agree with TRBD1. Looked up from germline, CDR1 is SGHRS and CDR2 is YFSETQ. The length of the CDR3 is 13 residues. V shed 4 bases, J shed 5 bases, and the junction held 2 bases outside the gene matches. This CDR3 is CASSATGTGELFF. The CDR3 nucleotides read TGCGCCAGCAGCGCGACAGGGACCGGGGAGCTGTTTTTT.

The chain has TRBV2 and TRBJ1-2; tentative D call: TRBD1 (6 bases). Trimming took off 5 bases at V and 2 bases at J, with 12 bases between the two ends. CDR1 is SNHLY, CDR2 FYNNEI, per germline. The CDR3 extends over 14 amino acids. This CDR3 is CASSLPTGNYGYTF. The CDR3 DNA reads TGTGCCAGCAGTCTACCGACAGGCAACTATGGCTACACCTTC.

This rearrangement joins TRBV7-2 to TRBJ1-5; maybe TRBD1 (5 bases). The ends were cut back, 5 bases at V and 9 bases at J, with 14 bases in the middle. Germline V lookup: CDR1 SGHTA, CDR2 FQGNSA. CDR3 length equals 13 residues. CDR3 bases: TGTGCCAGCAGCCCCGACAGTTCACGGCCCCAGCATTTT. Protein sequence: CASSPDSSRPQHF.

The chain carries TRBV19 and TRBJ2-7; 9 bases align to TRBD2. V trimming: 0 bases; J trimming: 0 bases; junction bases outside the gene matches: 6. The CDR3 runs 17 residues. Germline values: CDR1 LNHDA, CDR2 SQIVND (reference sequence). Here the CDR3 reads CASSIDALAGVSYEQYF. For the CDR3, the DNA is TGTGCCAGTAGTATAGACGCCTTAGCGGGAGTCTCCTACGAGCAGTACTTC. Filled out from reference TRBV19 and TRBJ2-7, the complete variable domain reads DGGITQSPKYLFRKEGQNVTLSCEQNLNHDAMYWYRQDPGQGLRLIYYSQIVNDFQKGDIAEGYSVSREKKESFPLTVTSAQKNPTAFYLCASSIDALAGVSYEQYFGPGTRLTVT.

V usage is TRBV14 and J usage is TRBJ2-7; the match to TRBD1 covers 9 bases. With V trimmed by 5 bases and J by 7 bases, 12 bases remained unmatched. The length of the CDR3 is 15 residues. The germline V gene has CDR1 SGHDN and CDR2 FVKESK. CDR3 sequence reads: CASSAPGQGFREQYF. CDR3 DNA: TGTGCCAGCAGCGCCCCGGGACAGGGATTTCGTGAGCAGTACTTC. The whole variable domain, remainder taken from reference TRBV14 and TRBJ2-7, is EAGVTQFPSHSVIEKGQTVTLRCDPISGHDNLYWYRRVMGKEIKFLLHFVKESKQDESGMPNNRFLAERTGGTYSTLKVQPAELEDSGVYFCASSAPGQGFREQYFGPGTRLTVT.

The chain carries TRBV2 and TRBJ1-4; the D gene is possibly TRBD1 (5 bases). CDR1 and CDR2 from the germline V gene are SNHLY and FYNNEI. V was shortened by 2 bases and J by 8 bases, with 12 bases between the two germline ends. The CDR3 is 14 amino acids. CDR3 nucleotide sequence: TGTGCCAGCAGTGAACAGGGATTGGAGGAAAAACTGTTTTTT. Translation: CASSEQGLEEKLFF.

This chain connects TRBV29-1 to TRBJ2-3; 9 positions agree with TRBD1. This CDR3 comprises 14 residues. Germline-derived CDR1 and CDR2 are SQVTM and ANQGSEA. The J segment lost 1 base and the V segment lost 6 bases, leaving 5 bases of the junction unmatched. CDR3 protein: CSVPRTGGTDTQYF. The CDR3 nucleotides read TGCAGCGTACCCAGGACAGGGGGCACAGATACGCAGTATTTT.

V and J are TRBV30 and TRBJ2-1; D remains ambiguous. The CDR3 contains 12 residues. From germline, CDR1 is GTSNPN and CDR2 SVGIG (reference sequence). The V gene lost 1 base and the J gene lost 3 bases, with 4 bases spanning the gap. The CDR3 sequence is CAWSAGYNEQFF. In DNA, the CDR3 is TGTGCCTGGAGTGCAGGCTACAATGAGCAGTTCTTC.

This chain connects TRBV11-2 to TRBJ2-1; 13 bases fit TRBD2. The CDR3 is 19 residues long. The germline V gene encodes CDR1 SGHAT and CDR2 FQNNGV. V lost 1 base to trimming and J lost 0 bases; unmatched junction nucleotides: 6. The CDR3 region has the DNA TGTGCCAGCAGCTTAGGGGGGCGGACTAGCGGGAGCTCCTACAATGAGCAGTTCTTC. This sequence encodes CASSLGGRTSGSSYNEQFF.

The V gene is TRBV28, the J gene TRBJ2-3, with a possible D match to TRBD1 (5 bases). V lost 7 bases and J 1 base, leaving 9 bases between the germline ends. CDR1 is MDHEN and CDR2 is SYDVKM in the germline V gene. The CDR3 runs to 13 residues. The CDR3 nucleotides are TGTGCCAGCAACGTAGGGGGCACAGATACGCAGTATTTT. Translating it yields CASNVGGTDTQYF.

In this sample, this clone turned up a few times. J is TRBJ1-1 and V is TRBV19; tentative D call: TRBD1 (5 bases). This CDR3 is 13 amino acids long. Germline CDR1 and CDR2: LNHDA and SQIVND (reference sequence). Trimming removed 6 bases from V and 0 bases from J, with 8 bases in between. CDR3 coding DNA: TGTGCCAGTAGGCGGGGCATGAACACTGAAGCTTTCTTT. Amino acids: CASRRGMNTEAFF. The whole variable domain, remainder taken from reference TRBV19 and TRBJ1-1, is DGGITQSPKYLFRKEGQNVTLSCEQNLNHDAMYWYRQDPGQGLRLIYYSQIVNDFQKGDIAEGYSVSREKKESFPLTVTSAQKNPTAFYLCASRRGMNTEAFFGQGTRLTVV.

This clone was found once. The chain recombines TRBV7-2 with TRBJ2-1, with D perhaps matching TRBD2 (5 bases). Germline loops: CDR1 SGHTA, CDR2 FQGNSA. This CDR3 is 15 amino acids long. V shed 3 bases and J shed 0 bases, with 9 bases lying between them. CDR3 sequence: CASSLMGDSYNEQFF. In DNA form, the CDR3 reads TGTGCCAGCAGCTTGATGGGAGACTCCTACAATGAGCAGTTCTTC. Looking up the rest from reference TRBV7-2 and TRBJ2-1 gives the full variable domain: GAGVSQSPSNKVTEKGKDVELRCDPISGHTALYWYRQSLGQGLEFLIYFQGNSAPDKSGLPSDRFSAERTGGSVSTLTIQRTQQEDSAVYLCASSLMGDSYNEQFFGPGTRLTVL.

The rearrangement uses TRBV2 and TRBJ1-2, with 8 bases matching TRBD1. Germline values: CDR1 SNHLY, CDR2 FYNNEI. The CDR3 length is 16 residues. The junction had 18 bases not matched to a gene; V was cut back by 7 bases and J by 8 bases. The CDR3 DNA is TGTGCCAGCAAGGTACAGGGGGTTGAAATTGTTGAGGGCTACACCTTC. Encoded protein: CASKVQGVEIVEGYTF.

This clone was seen only once. This chain uses TRBV19 with TRBJ1-1; D not certain. Trimming stripped 5 bases from V and 7 bases from J, with 17 bases between. Germline values: CDR1 LNHDA, CDR2 SQIVND (reference sequence). CDR3 size: 14 residues. The CDR3 nucleotides read TGTGCCAGTAGTCCAACCGACACCCGTAATGAAGCTTTCTTT. Amino acids: CASSPTDTRNEAFF.

DNA for the CDR3: TGTGCCAGCAGCTGGGCCCCCGGGACAGGGGTAGGGAAAGAGCAGTACTTC. It encodes CASSWAPGTGVGKEQYF. J is TRBJ2-7 and V is TRBV5-4; 10 positions match TRBD1. Germline values: CDR1 SGHNT, CDR2 YYREEE (reference sequence). The V gene end was trimmed by 3 bases and the J gene end by 7 bases; junction bases not matched to a gene: 16. This CDR3 is 17 amino acids long. The complete variable domain, with remaining parts taken from reference TRBV5-4 and TRBJ2-7, reads ETGVTQSPTHLIKTRGQQVTLRCSSQSGHNTVSWYQQALGQGPQFIFQYYREEENGRGNFPPRFSGLQFPNYSSELNVNALELDDSALYLCASSWAPGTGVGKEQYFGPGTRLTVT.

The chain carries TRBV5-4 and TRBJ2-2; no firm D call. The CDR3 extends over 15 amino acids. Germline V CDR1 and CDR2: SGHNT, YYREEE (reference sequence). V dropped 0 bases and J dropped 6 bases, with 12 bases sitting between them. CDR3 residues: CASSLEISIPGELFF. CDR3 coding DNA: TGTGCCAGCAGCTTGGAAATTAGTATTCCCGGGGAGCTGTTTTTT.

The rearrangement uses TRBV2 and TRBJ1-5, with TRBD1 as a possible D gene (6 bases). V lost 6 bases and J 4 bases, leaving 16 bases between the germline ends. The CDR3 has 15 residues. Looked up from germline, CDR1 is SNHLY and CDR2 is FYNNEI. The CDR3 region is CASSEPTGDNQPQHF. The CDR3 bases are TGTGCCAGCAGCGAGCCGACAGGAGATAATCAGCCCCAGCATTTT.

This chain joins TRBV6-6 and TRBJ2-7; 9 bases are a match to TRBD2. Germline V gives CDR1 MNHNY, CDR2 SVGAGI (reference sequence). V was pared by 4 bases and J by 6 bases, with 10 bases of the junction left unmatched. This CDR3 contains 15 residues. CDR3 loop: CASSFPTSGGSEQYF. The CDR3 DNA is TGTGCCAGCAGTTTCCCGACTAGCGGAGGATCCGAGCAGTACTTC.

This sequence joins TRBV6-1 and TRBJ2-2, with D maybe TRBD2 (5 bases). The ends were cut back, 6 bases at V and 5 bases at J, with 16 bases in the middle. The CDR3 length is 15 residues. Germline-derived CDR1 and CDR2 are MNHNS and SASEGT. The CDR3 nucleotides are TGTGCCAGCAGCTTCTACACTAGGGCGACCGGGGAGCTGTTTTTT. Amino acids: CASSFYTRATGELFF.

The gene calls are TRBV7-2 and TRBJ2-7, with 7 bases lining up with TRBD2. The trim removed 6 bases at V and 4 bases at J, leaving 9 bases unmatched. The CDR3 length is 14 residues. The germline gives CDR1 SGHTA, CDR2 FQGNSA. Here the CDR3 reads CASSYPGLWYEQYF. CDR3 coding DNA: TGTGCCAGCAGTTATCCGGGACTATGGTACGAGCAGTACTTC.

V gene TRBV12-5 combines with J gene TRBJ2-1; D is possibly TRBD2 (5 bases). Germline lookup yields CDR1 LGHNT and CDR2 FRNRAP. This CDR3 is built from 13 residues. The ends were cut back, 4 bases at V and 6 bases at J, with 10 bases in the middle. In DNA, the CDR3 is TGTGCTAGTGGTTACCTCGAGGGCAATGAGCAGTTCTTC. Encoded protein: CASGYLEGNEQFF.

The genes are TRBV7-2 and TRBJ2-1, with a weak D call TRBD1 (5 bases). Germline assignment: CDR1 SGHTA and CDR2 FQGNSA. This CDR3 comprises 15 residues. Trimming removed 1 base at V and 2 bases at J, with 9 bases between. The CDR3 DNA follows: TGTGCCAGCAGCTTAGAGGGGATAACCTACAATGAGCAGTTCTTC. Its translation is CASSLEGITYNEQFF.